These 18 T cell receptor beta chains came from one sample sequenced in a study of blood T cell repertoires in COVID-19. Libraries were prepared by immunoSEQ multiplex PCR; TCRdb keeps only in-frame clonotypes and omits some of them. The table lists 200,000 to 250,000 clones, approximately 82% of them singletons. Sequencing input: peripheral blood. The receptors derive from a woman between 40 and 55 years old with acute or convalescent COVID-19.

The table lists this clone with a count of one. The chain is built from TRBV14 and TRBJ2-2; D remains ambiguous. Trimming stripped 2 bases from V and 1 base from J, with 5 bases between. Germline loops: CDR1 SGHDN, CDR2 FVKESK. This CDR3 spans 14 amino acids. CDR3 region: CASSQSLNTGELFF. Written as DNA, the CDR3 is TGTGCCAGCAGCCAATCCCTGAACACCGGGGAGCTGTTTTTT.

This sequence joins TRBV23-1 and TRBJ1-1, with 9 bases matching TRBD1. TRBV23-1 is flagged as an ORF with uncertain function. The CDR3 is 19 residues long. V shed 6 bases and J 0 bases; nucleotides not matched to a gene: 17. CDR3 sequence reads: CASSSALQGAQVMNTEAFF. As DNA, the CDR3 is TGCGCCAGCAGCAGTGCTTTACAGGGGGCCCAGGTTATGAACACTGAAGCTTTCTTT.

This clone was observed a few times. The chain links TRBV6-2 or TRBV6-3 to TRBJ1-5, with 9 bases that match TRBD1. The CDR3 is 15 amino acids. The junction had 8 bases not matched to a gene; V was cut back by 5 bases and J by 6 bases. The germline V gene has CDR1 MNHEY and CDR2 SVGEGT. This CDR3 is CASSIPGQGFQPQHF. The CDR3 DNA follows: TGTGCCAGCAGTATACCGGGACAGGGATTTCAGCCCCAGCATTTT.

Here the CDR3 reads CASSLYGGRNEQFF. CDR3 bases: TGTGCCAGCAGCTTATACGGGGGTAGAAATGAGCAGTTCTTC. The chain joins TRBV7-2 to TRBJ2-1; weak D call: TRBD2 (6 bases). Germline lookup yields CDR1 SGHTA and CDR2 FQGNSA. Trimming stripped 2 bases from V and 7 bases from J, with 12 bases between. This CDR3 is built from 14 residues.

This clone was counted a single time. The chain employs TRBV7-2 and TRBJ1-1, with 7 bases that match TRBD1. CDR1 SGHTA and CDR2 FQGNSA come from the germline V gene. There are 15 residues in the CDR3. Unmatched junction bases numbered 9, after V lost 2 bases and J lost 6 bases. In DNA form, the CDR3 reads TGTGCCAGCAGCTTAAGAGGGCGACAGGGATCTGAAGCTTTCTTT. The encoded protein is CASSLRGRQGSEAFF.

The V and J genes are TRBV5-5 and TRBJ1-6, with 10 bases that match TRBD1. J lost 11 bases, V lost 4 bases, and 18 bases had no gene match. The CDR3 consists of 18 residues. Germline V CDR1 and CDR2: SGHKS, YYEKEE (reference sequence). The DNA of the CDR3 is TGTGCCAGCAGCCCAATACCGACGACAGGGGGCTTGAGTCCACCCCTCCACTTT. Translating it yields CASSPIPTTGGLSPPLHF. The variable domain in full, completed from reference TRBV5-5 and TRBJ1-6, reads DAGVTQSPTHLIKTRGQQVTLRCSPISGHKSVSWYQQVLGQGPQFIFQYYEKEERGRGNFPDRFSARQFPNYSSELNVNALLLGDSALYLCASSPIPTTGGLSPPLHFGNGTRLTVT.

The chain carries TRBV13 and TRBJ1-1; the match to TRBD1 covers 7 bases. The CDR3 is made up of 16 amino acids. V shed 0 bases, J shed 2 bases, and the junction held 6 bases outside the gene matches. Germline assignment: CDR1 PRHDT and CDR2 FYEKMQ (reference sequence). The CDR3 bases are TGTGCCAGCAGCTTAGGCATGGGACAGAAAAACACTGAAGCTTTCTTT. This gives the protein CASSLGMGQKNTEAFF.

The CDR3 loop reads CASSPQGFAEAFF. Written as DNA, the CDR3 is TGTGCCAGCAGCCCACAGGGATTCGCTGAAGCTTTCTTT. The rearrangement uses TRBV14 and TRBJ1-1; D is perhaps TRBD1 (6 bases). CDR3 size: 13 residues. Per the germline V gene, CDR1 is SGHDN and CDR2 is FVKESK. Trimming left V 4 bases short and J 6 bases short, with 12 bases between.

V gene TRBV27 combines with J gene TRBJ2-7; the D gene is possibly TRBD2 (5 bases). Germline-derived CDR1 and CDR2 are MNHEY and SMNVEV (reference sequence). Trimming removed 4 bases from V and 0 bases from J, with 10 bases in between. The CDR3 consists of 14 residues. The CDR3 DNA reads as TGTGCCAGCAGTTCCGGGATAAGCTCCTACGAGCAGTACTTC. As protein: CASSSGISSYEQYF.

The chain uses TRBV4-1 and TRBJ2-7, with D possibly matching TRBD1 (6 bases). Germline V gene sequence: CDR1 MGHRA, CDR2 YSYEKL. V lost 0 bases, J lost 4 bases, and 10 bases lay in between. This CDR3 is built from 14 residues. CDR3 nucleotide sequence: TGCGCCAGCAGCCAAGAATCGGACAGATACGAGCAGTACTTC. It translates to CASSQESDRYEQYF.

The chain is built from TRBV2 and TRBJ1-4; TRBD1 agrees at 8 bases. V shed 7 bases, J shed 6 bases, and the junction held 7 bases outside the gene matches. Germline loops: CDR1 SNHLY, CDR2 FYNNEI. The CDR3 consists of 14 residues. The chain's CDR3 is CASNRGQADEKLFF. The CDR3 DNA follows: TGTGCCAGCAATCGGGGACAGGCCGATGAAAAACTGTTTTTT.

The chain joins TRBV5-1 to TRBJ2-4, with 7 bases identical to TRBD1. Germline trimming cut 4 bases from V and 3 bases from J; bases unmatched to any gene: 10. Looked up from germline, CDR1 is SGHRS and CDR2 is YFSETQ. This CDR3 has 16 residues. CDR3: CASSDWDRQGKNIQYF. In DNA form, the CDR3 reads TGCGCCAGCAGCGATTGGGACAGACAGGGCAAAAACATTCAGTACTTC.

The chain couples TRBV3-1 (or the pseudogene TRBV3-2) to TRBJ2-3; no clear D gene. The CDR3 sequence is 12 residues long. CDR1 and CDR2 (germline): LGHDT, YNNKEL (reference sequence). The V end was cut by 4 bases, the J end by 3 bases, with 5 bases between. The DNA for the CDR3 is TGTGCCAGCAGCCCCAGGACAGATACGCAGTATTTT. Translating gives CASSPRTDTQYF.

The chain couples TRBV24-1 to TRBJ2-1, with D tentatively TRBD2 (6 bases). V lost 3 bases and J lost 4, with 15 bases in between. Germline V gives CDR1 KGHDR, CDR2 SFDVKD. CDR3 length: 16 amino acids. CDR3 protein: CATSDGGAPSYNEQFF. DNA for the CDR3: TGTGCCACCAGTGATGGAGGGGCCCCATCGTACAATGAGCAGTTCTTC.

The gene calls are TRBV6-4 and TRBJ2-7; 7 bases map to TRBD2. This CDR3 comprises 14 residues. Germline CDR1 is MRHNA and CDR2 is SNTAGT. V lost 7 bases and J lost 0; bases outside the gene matches: 6. The CDR3 reads CASKLTSSSYEQYF. CDR3 nucleotides: TGTGCCAGCAAATTGACTAGCAGCTCCTACGAGCAGTACTTC.

V is TRBV5-1 and J is TRBJ2-7; no clear D gene. The CDR3 is made up of 15 amino acids. V was cut by 2 bases and J by 0 bases, with 12 bases left in between. Germline loops: CDR1 SGHRS, CDR2 YFSETQ. In DNA form, the CDR3 reads TGCGCCAGCAGCTTTGAAAAGAAGAGCTCCTACGAGCAGTACTTC. Its translation: CASSFEKKSSYEQYF.

The CDR3 DNA reads TGTGCCAGCAGCATAGACAGGGGCCCCTACGAGCAGTACTTC. It encodes CASSIDRGPYEQYF. The V call is TRBV7-9, the J call TRBJ2-7, with TRBD1 matching 8 bases. With V trimmed by 5 bases and J by 2 bases, 5 bases remained unmatched. The CDR3 is 14 residues long. The V gene's germline CDR1 is SEHNR and CDR2 FQNEAQ (reference sequence).

The gene calls are TRBV5-6 and TRBJ2-2, with TRBD2 matching 8 bases. Unmatched junction bases numbered 12, after V lost 3 bases and J lost 5 bases. This CDR3 region has 17 residues. CDR1 SGHDT and CDR2 YYEEEE come from the germline V gene. In DNA, the CDR3 is TGTGCCAGCAGCTACGTCGCAGCGGGAGCACTTACCGGGGAGCTGTTTTTT. Residues: CASSYVAAGALTGELFF.